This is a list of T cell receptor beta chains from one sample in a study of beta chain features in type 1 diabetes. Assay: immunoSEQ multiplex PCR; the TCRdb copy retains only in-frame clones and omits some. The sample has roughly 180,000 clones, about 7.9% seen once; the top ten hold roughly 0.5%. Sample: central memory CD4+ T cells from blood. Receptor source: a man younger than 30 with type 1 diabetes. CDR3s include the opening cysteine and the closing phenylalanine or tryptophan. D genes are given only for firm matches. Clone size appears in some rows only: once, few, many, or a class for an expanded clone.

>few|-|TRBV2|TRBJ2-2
TGTGCCAGCACGGGAGACACCGGGGAGCTGTTTTTT
CASTGDTGELFF
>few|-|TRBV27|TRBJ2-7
TGTGCCAGCAGTTTAGCCAGGGTGTCACCCGAGCAGTACTTC
CASSLARVSPEQYF
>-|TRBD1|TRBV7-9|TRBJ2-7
TGTGCCAGCAGCTTGGGGACAGGCAGCTCCTACGAGCAGTACTTC
CASSLGTGSSYEQYF
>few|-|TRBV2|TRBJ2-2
TGTGCCACCAGGGCTAGGGGGACCGGGGAGCTGTTTTTT
CATRARGTGELFF
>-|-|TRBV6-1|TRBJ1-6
TGTGCCAGCAGCCCCCGGGATGCCCATTCACCCCTCCACTTT
CASSPRDAHSPLHF
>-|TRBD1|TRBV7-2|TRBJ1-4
TGTGCCAGCAGCCAGACAGGGCCAACTAATGAAAAACTGTTTTTT
CASSQTGPTNEKLFF
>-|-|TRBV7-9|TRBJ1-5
TGTGCCAGCAGCTTAGGACTTACGGGGAATCAGCCCCAGCATTTT
CASSLGLTGNQPQHF
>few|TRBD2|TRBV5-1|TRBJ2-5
TGCGCCAGCAGCTTGGGCTCTAGCGGCAAATCAAAAGAGACCCAGTACTTC
CASSLGSSGKSKETQYF
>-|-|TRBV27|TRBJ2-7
TGTGCCAGCAAGCAGGACTATCGGTCCTACGAGCAGTACTTC
CASKQDYRSYEQYF
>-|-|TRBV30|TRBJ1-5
TGTGCCTGGAAAGAACAGCCCACGCGCAATCAGCCCCAGCATTTT
CAWKEQPTRNQPQHF
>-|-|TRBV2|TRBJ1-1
TGTGCCAGCAACCCCGGTAGGGGAAACACTGAAGCTTTCTTT
CASNPGRGNTEAFF
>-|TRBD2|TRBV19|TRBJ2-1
TGTGCCAGTAGGGCTGGGAGCGGGGAAGCCAGTGAGCAGTTCTTC
CASRAGSGEASEQFF
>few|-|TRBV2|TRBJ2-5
TGTGCCAGCAGTCTCAACGGGGGACGGGAGACCCAGTACTTC
CASSLNGGRETQYF
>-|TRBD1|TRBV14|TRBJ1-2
TGTGCCAGCAGCCAAGTAGGACAGGGCTATGGCTACACCTTC
CASSQVGQGYGYTF
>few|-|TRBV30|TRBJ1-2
TGTGCCTGGAGTACCGCCCCCCTAGTAGACTACACCTTC
CAWSTAPLVDYTF
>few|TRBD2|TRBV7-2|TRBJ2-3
TGTGCCAGCAGCTTACTGCGGGGGGGCCAAGATACGCAGTATTTT
CASSLLRGGQDTQYF
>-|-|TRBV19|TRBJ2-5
TGTGCCAGTAGTATAGGCGGAGAGACCCAGTACTTC
CASSIGGETQYF
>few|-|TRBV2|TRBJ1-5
TGTGCCAGCACCATGGAACAGGGTTTCGGTCAGCCCCAGCATTTT
CASTMEQGFGQPQHF
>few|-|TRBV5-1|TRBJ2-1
TGCGCCAGCAGCTCGAGCGGATTGTCCTACAATGAGCAGTTCTTC
CASSSSGLSYNEQFF
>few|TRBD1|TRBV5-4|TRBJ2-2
TGTGCCAGCAGCCACAAACAGGGGGCGAACGGGGAGCTGTTTTTT
CASSHKQGANGELFF
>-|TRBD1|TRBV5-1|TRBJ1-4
TGCGCCAGCAGCCGGGACAGGGTGAATGAAAAACTGTTTTTT
CASSRDRVNEKLFF
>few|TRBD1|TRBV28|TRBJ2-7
TGTGCCAGCAGTTTATGGGGGACAGGAAGGAACTACGAGCAGTACTTC
CASSLWGTGRNYEQYF
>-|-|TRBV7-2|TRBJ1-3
TGTGCCAGCAGCCCGGGTACTGGAAACACCATATATTTT
CASSPGTGNTIYF
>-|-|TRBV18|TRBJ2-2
TGTGCCAGCTCACAACCCAGGGACACCGGGGAGCTGTTTTTT
CASSQPRDTGELFF
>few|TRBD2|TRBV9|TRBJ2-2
TGTGCCAGCAGCCAGGGACTAGCGACCGGGGAGCTGTTTTTT
CASSQGLATGELFF
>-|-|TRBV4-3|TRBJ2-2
TGCGCCAGCAGCCAAGCCCAGAACACCGGGGAGCTGTTTTTT
CASSQAQNTGELFF
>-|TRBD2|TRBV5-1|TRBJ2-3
TGCGCCAGCAGCTTGGATGTGAGCGGGGTGGGGACAGATACGCAGTATTTT
CASSLDVSGVGTDTQYF
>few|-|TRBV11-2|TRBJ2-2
TGTGCCAGCAGCTTAGTGGGAGCCGGGGAGCTGTTTTTT
CASSLVGAGELFF
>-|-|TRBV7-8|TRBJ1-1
TGTGCCAGCAGCCCCGGCGGGGCGTATGCTTTCTTT
CASSPGGAYAFF
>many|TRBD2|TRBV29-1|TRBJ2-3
TGCAGCGTTGAGGAAGCGGGAGGGCCTAGCGGGCAGTATTTT
CSVEEAGGPSGQYF
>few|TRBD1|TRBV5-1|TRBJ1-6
TGCGCCAGCAGCTTGGCCGACCAGGGGGGAGGACCCCTCCACTTT
CASSLADQGGGPLHF
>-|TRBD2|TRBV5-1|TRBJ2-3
TGCGCCAGCAGCTCCGGGACTAGCGGGAGTATAGATACGCAGTATTTT
CASSSGTSGSIDTQYF
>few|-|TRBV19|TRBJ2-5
TGTGCCAGTAGTATAGATTCGGGACACGGGGAGACCCAGTACTTC
CASSIDSGHGETQYF
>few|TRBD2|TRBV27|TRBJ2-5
TGTGCCAGCAGTTCCGGAATAGCGGGAGCAGAGACCCAGTACTTC
CASSSGIAGAETQYF
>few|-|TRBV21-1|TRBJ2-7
TGTGCCAGCAAGGAGATTGGACAGGGGCTCCACGAGCAGTACTTC
CASKEIGQGLHEQYF
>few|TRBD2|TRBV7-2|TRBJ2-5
TGTGCCAGCAGCTTAGGGGGCAGCGGGGTGGGGGAGACCCAGTACTTC
CASSLGGSGVGETQYF
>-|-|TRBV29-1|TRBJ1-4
TGCAGCGTTGACCAACCCGGGGGGGGGAATGAAAAACTGTTTTTT
CSVDQPGGGNEKLFF
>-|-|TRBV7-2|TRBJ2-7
TGTGCCAGCAGCTCCCCGAGCTCCTACGAGCAGTACTTC
CASSSPSSYEQYF
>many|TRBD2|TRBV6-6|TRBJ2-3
TGTGCCAGCAGTTACTGGGGGGGGAGAGATACGCAGTATTTT
CASSYWGGRDTQYF
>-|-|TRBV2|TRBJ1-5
TGTGCCAGCAGTGACGAGGGTGTTAGCAATCAGCCCCAGCATTTT
CASSDEGVSNQPQHF
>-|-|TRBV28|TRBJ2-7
TGTGCCAGCAGAACCGGGGACTACGAGCAGTACTTC
CASRTGDYEQYF
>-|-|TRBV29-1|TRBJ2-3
TGCAGCGTTCATTCGGGACTCTTCACAGATACGCAGTATTTT
CSVHSGLFTDTQYF
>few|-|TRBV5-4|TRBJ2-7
TGTGCCAGCAGCCAAGATTTCTCGCGGGATACCTACGAGCAGTACTTC
CASSQDFSRDTYEQYF
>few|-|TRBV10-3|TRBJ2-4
TGTGCCATCAGTGAAGCGGTGGGCAAAAACATTCAGTACTTC
CAISEAVGKNIQYF
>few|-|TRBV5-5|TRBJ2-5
TGTGCCAGCAGCTTTACGGTAACCCAGTACTTC
CASSFTVTQYF